This T cell receptor beta chain was retrieved from a study of T cell responses to AZD1222 COVID-19 vaccine. Whole-study findings and limits: White British donors predominated, females outnumbered males, and clonal diversity was possibly underestimated. Close to half of all spike-specific TCRs reportedly target regions of the variants that are unmutated. Vaccination with two AZD1222 doses was followed by a rise in Spike-specific TCR breadth and depth. Samples come after the peak T cell response, not at day 14.

As concerns this clone: Its antigen is unknown.

This CDR3 spans 13 amino acids. Sequenced by immunoSEQ multiplex PCR; TCRdb stores in-frame clones only, minus some. The sample includes 120,000 or so clones, around 87% of them seen just once. The TCR was taken from an adult who received the AZD1222 COVID-19 vaccine. This rearrangement joins TRBV21-1 to TRBJ1-4; the table's D call TRBD1 went unverified against the DNA. TRBV21-1 is an annotated pseudogene. This specimen consisted of peripheral blood, obtained 28 days after the second AZD1222 dose. Here the CDR3 reads CASSKPGPEKLFF. The CDR3, as DNA: TGTGCCAGCAGCAAGCCAGGGCCGGAAAAACTGTTTTTT.